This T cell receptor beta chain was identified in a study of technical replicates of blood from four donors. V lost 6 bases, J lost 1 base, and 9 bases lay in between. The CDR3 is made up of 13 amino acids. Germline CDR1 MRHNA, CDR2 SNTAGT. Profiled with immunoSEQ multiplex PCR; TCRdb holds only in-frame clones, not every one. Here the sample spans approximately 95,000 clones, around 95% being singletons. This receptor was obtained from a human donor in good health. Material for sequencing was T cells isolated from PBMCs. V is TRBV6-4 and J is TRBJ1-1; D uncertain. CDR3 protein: CASSRYWNTEAFF. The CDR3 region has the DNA TGTGCCAGCAGCCGCTATTGGAACACTGAAGCTTTCTTT.